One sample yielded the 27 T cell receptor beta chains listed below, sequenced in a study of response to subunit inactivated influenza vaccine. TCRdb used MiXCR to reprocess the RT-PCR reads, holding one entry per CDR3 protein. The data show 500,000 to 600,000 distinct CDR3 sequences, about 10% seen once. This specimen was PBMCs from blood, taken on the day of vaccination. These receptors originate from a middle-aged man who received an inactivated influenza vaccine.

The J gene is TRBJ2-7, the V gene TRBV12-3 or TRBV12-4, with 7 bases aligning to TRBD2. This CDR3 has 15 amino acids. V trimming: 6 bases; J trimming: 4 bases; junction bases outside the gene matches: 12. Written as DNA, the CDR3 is TGTGCCAGCAGAGGGGATTCGGGGGGATCTTACGAGCAGTACTTC. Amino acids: CASRGDSGGSYEQYF.

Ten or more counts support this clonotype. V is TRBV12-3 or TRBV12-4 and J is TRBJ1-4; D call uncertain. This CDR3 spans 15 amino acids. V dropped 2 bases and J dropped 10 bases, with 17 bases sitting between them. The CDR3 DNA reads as TGTGCCAGCAGTTTATCTGGTTCCGCGGCGGGAAAACTGTTTTTT. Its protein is CASSLSGSAAGKLFF.

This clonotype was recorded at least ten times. CDR3 coding DNA: TGTGCCAGCAGTAAATACGGCACAAAGGAGTACAATGAGCAGTTCTTC. Translation: CASSKYGTKEYNEQFF. The chain is built from TRBV6-2 or TRBV6-3 and TRBJ2-1; D remains ambiguous. Germline V lookup: CDR1 MNHEY, CDR2 SVGEGT. This CDR3 spans 16 amino acids. Trimming cost V 5 bases and J 4 bases, with 18 bases left between them.

The CDR3 DNA is TGTGCCAGCAGCTTGGCCGCAACGTCAGTTGAACCCCTCCACTTT. This sequence encodes CASSLAATSVEPLHF. This chain connects TRBV5-6 to TRBJ1-6; D is ambiguous. The CDR3 has 15 amino acids. Germline V gene data show CDR1 as SGHDT and CDR2 as YYEEEE. V lost 0 bases, J lost 12 bases, and 16 bases lay in between.

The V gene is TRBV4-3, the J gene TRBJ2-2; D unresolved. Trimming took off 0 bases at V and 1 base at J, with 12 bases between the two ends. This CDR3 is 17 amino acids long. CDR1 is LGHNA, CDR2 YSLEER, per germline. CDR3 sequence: CASSQDSAERNTGELFF. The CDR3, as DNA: TGCGCCAGCAGCCAAGATTCGGCGGAGAGGAACACCGGGGAGCTGTTTTTT.

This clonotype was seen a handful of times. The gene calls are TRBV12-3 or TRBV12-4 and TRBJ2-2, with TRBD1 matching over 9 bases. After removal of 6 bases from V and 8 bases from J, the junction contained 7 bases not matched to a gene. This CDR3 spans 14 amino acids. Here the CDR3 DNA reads TGTGCCAGCAGCTACGGGGACAGGGAGGGGGAGCTGTTTTTT. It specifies CASSYGDREGELFF.

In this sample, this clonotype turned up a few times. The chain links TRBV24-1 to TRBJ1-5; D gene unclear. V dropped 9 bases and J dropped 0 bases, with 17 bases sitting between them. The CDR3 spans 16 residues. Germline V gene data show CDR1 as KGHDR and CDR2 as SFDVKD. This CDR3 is CATPLHDRYSNQPQHF. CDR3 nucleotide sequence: TGTGCCACCCCCCTACATGATAGATATAGCAATCAGCCCCAGCATTTT.

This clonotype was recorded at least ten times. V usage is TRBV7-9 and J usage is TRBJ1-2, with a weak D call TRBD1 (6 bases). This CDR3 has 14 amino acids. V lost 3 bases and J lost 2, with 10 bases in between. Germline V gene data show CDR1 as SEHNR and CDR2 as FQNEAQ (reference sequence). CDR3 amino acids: CASSFVRGNYGYTF. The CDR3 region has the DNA TGTGCCAGCAGCTTTGTCAGGGGAAACTATGGCTACACCTTC.

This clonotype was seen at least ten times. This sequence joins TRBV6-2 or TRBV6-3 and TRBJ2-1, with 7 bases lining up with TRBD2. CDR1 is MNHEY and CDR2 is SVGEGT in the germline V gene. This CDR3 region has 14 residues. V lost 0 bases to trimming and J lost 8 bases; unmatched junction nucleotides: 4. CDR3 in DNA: TGTGCCAGCAGTTACTCGGGAGGGGTCGATGAGCAGTTCTTC. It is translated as CASSYSGGVDEQFF.

CDR3 loop: CASTTVLGFGNEQYF. The CDR3 nucleotides are TGTGCCAGCACCACCGTTTTGGGGTTCGGGAACGAGCAGTACTTC. The chain recombines TRBV7-2 with TRBJ2-7; possibly TRBD2 for D (5 bases). V dropped 7 bases and J dropped 5 bases, with 21 bases sitting between them. Germline V gene data show CDR1 as SGHTA and CDR2 as FQGNSA. CDR3 size: 15 residues.

CDR3 nucleotides: TGTGCCAGCAGTGGAACCGGGACTAGCAGCAACGAGCAGTACTTC. This encodes CASSGTGTSSNEQYF. This chain uses TRBV25-1 with TRBJ2-7; TRBD2 matches 9 bases. After removal of 4 bases from V and 5 bases from J, the junction contained 9 bases not matched to a gene. The V gene's germline CDR1 is MGHDK and CDR2 SYGVNS. The CDR3 has 15 residues.

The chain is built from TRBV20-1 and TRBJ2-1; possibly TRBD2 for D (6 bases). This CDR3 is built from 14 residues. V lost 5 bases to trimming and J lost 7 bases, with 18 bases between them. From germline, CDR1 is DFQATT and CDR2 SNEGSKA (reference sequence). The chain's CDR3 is CSARASDGTNEQFF. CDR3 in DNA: TGCAGTGCTCGAGCCTCAGACGGGACTAATGAGCAGTTCTTC.

CDR3 amino acids: CASSTHRLTSGSNTGELFF. The CDR3 DNA reads as TGTGCCAGTAGTACGCACCGATTAACTAGCGGGAGTAACACCGGGGAGCTGTTTTTT. V and J are TRBV19 and TRBJ2-2; TRBD2 matches 11 bases. Germline CDR1 is LNHDA and CDR2 is SQIVND (reference sequence). The J segment lost 2 bases and the V segment lost 4 bases, leaving 12 bases of the junction unmatched. The CDR3 has 19 residues.

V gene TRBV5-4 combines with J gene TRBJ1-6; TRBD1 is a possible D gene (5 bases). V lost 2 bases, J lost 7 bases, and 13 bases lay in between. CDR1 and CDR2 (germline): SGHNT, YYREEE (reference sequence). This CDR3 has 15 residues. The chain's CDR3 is CASSFRGWPNSPLHF. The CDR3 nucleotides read TGTGCCAGCAGCTTCCGGGGGTGGCCCAATTCACCCCTCCACTTT.

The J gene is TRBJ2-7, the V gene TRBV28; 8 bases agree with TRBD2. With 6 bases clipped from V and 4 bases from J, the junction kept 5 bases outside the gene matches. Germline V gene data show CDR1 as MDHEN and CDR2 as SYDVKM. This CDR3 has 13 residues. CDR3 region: CASRRSGTYEQYF. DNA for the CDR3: TGTGCCAGCAGGCGTAGCGGGACTTACGAGCAGTACTTC.

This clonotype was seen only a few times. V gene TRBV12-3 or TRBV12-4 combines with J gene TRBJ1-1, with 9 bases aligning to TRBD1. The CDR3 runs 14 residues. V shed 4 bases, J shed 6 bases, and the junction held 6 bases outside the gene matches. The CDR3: CASSSPTGGAEAFF. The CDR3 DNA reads TGTGCCAGCAGTTCCCCGACAGGGGGGGCTGAAGCTTTCTTT.

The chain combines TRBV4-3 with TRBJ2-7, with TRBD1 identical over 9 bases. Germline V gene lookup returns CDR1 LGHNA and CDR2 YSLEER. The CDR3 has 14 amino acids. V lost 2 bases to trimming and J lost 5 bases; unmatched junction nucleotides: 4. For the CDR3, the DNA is TGCGCCAGCAGCCAAACAGGGGGCACGGACGAGCAGTACTTC. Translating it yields CASSQTGGTDEQYF.

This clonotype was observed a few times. CDR3 in amino acids: CSAFRDRGYNEQFF. The DNA of the CDR3 is TGCAGTGCTTTCCGAGACAGGGGGTACAATGAGCAGTTCTTC. The chain links TRBV20-1 to TRBJ2-1; 9 bases are shared with TRBD1. The CDR3 consists of 14 residues. Germline-derived CDR1 and CDR2 are DFQATT and SNEGSKA (reference sequence). Losses at the gene ends were 5 bases for V and 4 bases for J; bases not matched to a gene: 6.

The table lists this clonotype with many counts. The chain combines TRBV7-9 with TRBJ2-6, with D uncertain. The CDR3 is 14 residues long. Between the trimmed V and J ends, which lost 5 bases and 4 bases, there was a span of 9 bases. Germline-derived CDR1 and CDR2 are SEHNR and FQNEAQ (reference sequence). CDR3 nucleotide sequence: TGTGCCAGCAGCCCTAGAAGCGGGGCCAACGTCCTGACTTTC. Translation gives CASSPRSGANVLTF. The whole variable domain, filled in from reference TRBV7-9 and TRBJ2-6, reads DTGVSQNPRHKITKRGQNVTFRCDPISEHNRLYWYRQTLGQGPEFLTYFQNEAQLEKSRLLSDRFSAERPKGSFSTLEIQRTEQGDSAMYLCASSPRSGANVLTFGAGSRLTVL.

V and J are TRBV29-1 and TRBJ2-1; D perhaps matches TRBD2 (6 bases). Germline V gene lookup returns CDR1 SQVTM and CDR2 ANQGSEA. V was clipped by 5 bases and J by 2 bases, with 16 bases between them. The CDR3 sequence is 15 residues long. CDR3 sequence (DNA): TGCAGCGTTCTTACGGGGGAATCTCCCTACAATGAGCAGTTCTTC. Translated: CSVLTGESPYNEQFF.

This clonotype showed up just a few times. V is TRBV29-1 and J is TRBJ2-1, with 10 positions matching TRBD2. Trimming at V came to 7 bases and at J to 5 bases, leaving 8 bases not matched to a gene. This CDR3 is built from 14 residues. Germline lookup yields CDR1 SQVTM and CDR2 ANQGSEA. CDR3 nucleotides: TGCAGCGCAACCCGGACTAGCGGAAACAATGAGCAGTTCTTC. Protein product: CSATRTSGNNEQFF.

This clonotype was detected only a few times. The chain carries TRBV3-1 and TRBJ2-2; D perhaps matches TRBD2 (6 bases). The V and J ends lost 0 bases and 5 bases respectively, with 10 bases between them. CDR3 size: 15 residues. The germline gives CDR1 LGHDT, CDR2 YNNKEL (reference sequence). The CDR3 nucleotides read TGTGCCAGCAGCCAAGAAGTCGGACTAACCGGGGAGCTGTTTTTT. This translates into CASSQEVGLTGELFF.

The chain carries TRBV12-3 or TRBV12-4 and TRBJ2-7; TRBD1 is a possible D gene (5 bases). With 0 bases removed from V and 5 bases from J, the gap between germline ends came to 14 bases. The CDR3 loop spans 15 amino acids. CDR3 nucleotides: TGTGCCAGCAGTTTAGCGGGGCTTATGATGAACGAGCAGTACTTC. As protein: CASSLAGLMMNEQYF.

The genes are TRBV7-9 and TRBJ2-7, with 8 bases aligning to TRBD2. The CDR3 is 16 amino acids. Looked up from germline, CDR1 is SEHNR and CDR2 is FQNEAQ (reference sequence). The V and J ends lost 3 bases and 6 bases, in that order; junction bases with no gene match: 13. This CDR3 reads CASSFAAGALPSEQYF. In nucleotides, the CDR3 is TGTGCCAGCAGCTTTGCAGCGGGGGCCCTCCCCTCCGAGCAGTACTTC.

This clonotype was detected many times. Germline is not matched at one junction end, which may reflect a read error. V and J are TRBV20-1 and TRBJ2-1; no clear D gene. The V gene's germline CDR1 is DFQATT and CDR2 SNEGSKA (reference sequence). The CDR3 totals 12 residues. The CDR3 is CSARDGRNEQFF. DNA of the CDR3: TGCAGTGCGAGAGACGGGCGCAATGAGCAGTTCTTC.

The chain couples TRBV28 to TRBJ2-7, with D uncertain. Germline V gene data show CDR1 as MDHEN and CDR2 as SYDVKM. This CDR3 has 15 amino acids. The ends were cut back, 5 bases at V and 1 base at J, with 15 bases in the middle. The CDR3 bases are TGTGCCAGCAGTCCCGCCTTGGGCGGATCCTACGAGCAGTACTTC. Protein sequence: CASSPALGGSYEQYF.

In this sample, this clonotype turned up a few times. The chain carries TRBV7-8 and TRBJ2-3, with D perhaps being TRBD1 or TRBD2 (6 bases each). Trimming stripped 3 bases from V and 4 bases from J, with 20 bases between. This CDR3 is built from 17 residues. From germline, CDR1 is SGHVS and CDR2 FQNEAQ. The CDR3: CASSFRRGVRSSDTQYF. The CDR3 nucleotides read TGTGCCAGCAGCTTCCGTAGGGGGGTAAGGTCGTCAGATACGCAGTATTTT.